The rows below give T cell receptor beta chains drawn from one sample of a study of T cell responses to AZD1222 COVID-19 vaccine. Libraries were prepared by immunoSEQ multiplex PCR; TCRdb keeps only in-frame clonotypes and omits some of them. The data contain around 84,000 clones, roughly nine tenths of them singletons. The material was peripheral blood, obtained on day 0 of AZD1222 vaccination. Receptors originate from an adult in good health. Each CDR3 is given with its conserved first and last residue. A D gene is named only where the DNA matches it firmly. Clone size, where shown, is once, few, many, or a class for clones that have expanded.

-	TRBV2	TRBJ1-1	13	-	TGTGCCAGCAGTGCTGAGCTGAACACTGAAGCTTTCTTT	CASSAELNTEAFF
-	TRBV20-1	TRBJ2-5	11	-	TGCAGTGCTAGCCGAGAAGAGACCCAGTACTTC	CSASREETQYF
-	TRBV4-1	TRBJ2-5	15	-	TGCGCCAGCAGCCAAGATCAGGAGGGTCAGGAGACCCAGTACTTC	CASSQDQEGQETQYF
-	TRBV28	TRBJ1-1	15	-	TGTGCCAGCAGTCCCCGGACGGACATGAACACTGAAGCTTTCTTT	CASSPRTDMNTEAFF
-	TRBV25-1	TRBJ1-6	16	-	TGTGCCAGCAGTGTCTCGGGGGAGCACTATAATTCACCCCTCCACTTT	CASSVSGEHYNSPLHF
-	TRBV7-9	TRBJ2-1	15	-	TGTGCCAGCAGCTTAGGACAGGCCACCTACAATGAGCAGTTCTTC	CASSLGQATYNEQFF
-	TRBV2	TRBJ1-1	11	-	TGTGCCAGCTGGGAGGGGCGGAGGGCTTTCTTT	CASWEGRRAFF
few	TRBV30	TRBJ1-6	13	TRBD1	TGTGCCTGGACAAGGGACAGGGCGTCACCCCTCCACTTT	CAWTRDRASPLHF
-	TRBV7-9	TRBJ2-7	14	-	TGTGCCAGCAGCCCGCCGGCCGTCATCTACGAGCAGTACTTC	CASSPPAVIYEQYF
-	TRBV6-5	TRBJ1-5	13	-	TGTGCCAGCAGCCGCGGGAGGGGACAGCCCCAGCATTTT	CASSRGRGQPQHF
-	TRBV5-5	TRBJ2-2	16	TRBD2	TGTGCCAGCAGCCGGGGACTAGCGGAGAACACCGGGGAGCTGTTTTTT	CASSRGLAENTGELFF
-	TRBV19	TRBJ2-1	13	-	TGTGCCAGCTCGACGGACTCCTACAATGAGCAGTTCTTC	CASSTDSYNEQFF
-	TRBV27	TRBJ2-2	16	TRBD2	TGTGCCAGCAGTTCCTCGGGAGGGAGAAACACCGGGGAGCTGTTTTTT	CASSSSGGRNTGELFF
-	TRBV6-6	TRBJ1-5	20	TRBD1	TGTGCCAGCAGCCGTACCCGGGGAACAGGGGGCAGGGATAGCAATCAGCCCCAGCATTTT	CASSRTRGTGGRDSNQPQHF
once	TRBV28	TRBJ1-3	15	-	TGTGCCAGCAGTTTCTCGGGGGGGCTTGGAAACACCATATATTTT	CASSFSGGLGNTIYF
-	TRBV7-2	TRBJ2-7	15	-	TGTGCCAGCAGCCCGCGCGCGGGCCCTACCTACGAGCAGTACTTC	CASSPRAGPTYEQYF
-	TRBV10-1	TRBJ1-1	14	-	TGCGCCAGCTGGGACGGGGATTTTGACACTGAAGCTTTCTTT	CASWDGDFDTEAFF
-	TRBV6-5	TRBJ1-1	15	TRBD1	TGTGCCAGCAGTTACCGGGGACAGGGTAACACTGAAGCTTTCTTT	CASSYRGQGNTEAFF
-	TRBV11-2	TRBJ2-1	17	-	TGTGCCAGCAGCCCCCGGACCCCGGCTAGCTCCTACAATGAGCAGTTCTTC	CASSPRTPASSYNEQFF
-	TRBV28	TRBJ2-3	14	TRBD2	TGTGCCAGCAGTGTAGCGGGTAGCACAGATACGCAGTATTTT	CASSVAGSTDTQYF
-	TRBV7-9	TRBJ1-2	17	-	TGTGCCAGCAGCCCCGGGGGGGGAGCTGCGCCTAACTATGGCTACACCTTC	CASSPGGGAAPNYGYTF
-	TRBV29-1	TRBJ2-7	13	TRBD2	TGCAGCGTAAGCGGGAGGGGAGGACGCGAGCAGTACTTC	CSVSGRGGREQYF
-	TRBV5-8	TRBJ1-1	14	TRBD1	TGTGCCAGCGGGGGGACAGCCCTTATTACTGAAGCTTTCTTT	CASGGTALITEAFF
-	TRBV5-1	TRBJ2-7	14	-	TGCGCCAGCAGCTCGACCGGGCCCAACTACGAGCAGTACTTC	CASSSTGPNYEQYF
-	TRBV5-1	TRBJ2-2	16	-	TGCGCCAGCAGCGAATACCACCAAAAAATCACCGGGGAGCTGTTTTTT	CASSEYHQKITGELFF
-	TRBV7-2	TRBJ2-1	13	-	TGTGCCAGCAGCCCCCGCGGAGCTAATGAGCAGTTCTTC	CASSPRGANEQFF
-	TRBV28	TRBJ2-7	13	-	TGTGCCAGCAGTCCGGGACCTGCATACGAGCAGTACTTC	CASSPGPAYEQYF
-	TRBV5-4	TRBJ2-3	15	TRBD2	TGTGCCAGCAGCTCCGGGACTAGCGGTTTAGATACGCAGTATTTT	CASSSGTSGLDTQYF
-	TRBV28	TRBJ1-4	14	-	TGTGCCAGCAGTTGGGCAGGGTGGGATGAAAAACTGTTTTTT	CASSWAGWDEKLFF
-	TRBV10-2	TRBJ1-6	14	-	TGCGCCAGCAGCAGGGGAGGGAGGAATTCACCCCTCCACTTT	CASSRGGRNSPLHF
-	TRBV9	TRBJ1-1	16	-	TGTGCCAGCAGCGTAGGGCAGGGAGGTATGAACACTGAAGCTTTCTTT	CASSVGQGGMNTEAFF
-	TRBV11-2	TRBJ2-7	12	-	TGTGCCAGCGGGTCAGACACCTACGAGCAGTACTTC	CASGSDTYEQYF
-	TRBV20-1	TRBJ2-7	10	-	TGCAGTGCTCCCCACTACGAGCAGTACTTC	CSAPHYEQYF
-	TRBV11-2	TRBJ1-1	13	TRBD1	TGTGCCAGCAGCTTCGACAGGGACACTGAAGCTTTCTTT	CASSFDRDTEAFF
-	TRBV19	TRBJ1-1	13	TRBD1	TGTGCCAGCCACCGGGGGCAGGGGGAGGGAGCTTTCTTT	CASHRGQGEGAFF
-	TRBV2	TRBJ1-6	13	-	TGTGCCAGCAGTGGGCCTTCTGAATCACCCCTCCACTTT	CASSGPSESPLHF
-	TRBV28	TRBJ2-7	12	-	TGTGCCAGCAACGATGGAGGCTACGAGCAGTACTTC	CASNDGGYEQYF
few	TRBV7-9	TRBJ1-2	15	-	TGTGCCAGCAGCTTAGGACAGAATGATAACTATGGCTACACCTTC	CASSLGQNDNYGYTF
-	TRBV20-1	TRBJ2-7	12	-	TGCAGTGCTAGTGACAGCCATACGGAGCAGTACTTC	CSASDSHTEQYF
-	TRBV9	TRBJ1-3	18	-	TGTGCCAGCAGCCCAGGGTGGGGGCCCCGCTACTCTGGAAACACCATATATTTT	CASSPGWGPRYSGNTIYF